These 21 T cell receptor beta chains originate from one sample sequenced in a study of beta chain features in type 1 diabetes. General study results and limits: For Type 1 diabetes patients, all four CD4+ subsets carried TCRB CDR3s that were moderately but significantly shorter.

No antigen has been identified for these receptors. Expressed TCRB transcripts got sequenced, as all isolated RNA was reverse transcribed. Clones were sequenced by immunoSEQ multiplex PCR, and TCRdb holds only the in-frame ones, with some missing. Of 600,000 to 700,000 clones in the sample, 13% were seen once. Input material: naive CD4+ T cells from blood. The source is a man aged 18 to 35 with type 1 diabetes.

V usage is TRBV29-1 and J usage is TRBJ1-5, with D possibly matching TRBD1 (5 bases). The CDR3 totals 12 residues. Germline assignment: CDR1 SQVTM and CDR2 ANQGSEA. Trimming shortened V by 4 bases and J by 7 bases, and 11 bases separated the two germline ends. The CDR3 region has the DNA TGCAGCGTTGGGCAGGGTGAGCAGCCCCAGCATTTT. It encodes CSVGQGEQPQHF.

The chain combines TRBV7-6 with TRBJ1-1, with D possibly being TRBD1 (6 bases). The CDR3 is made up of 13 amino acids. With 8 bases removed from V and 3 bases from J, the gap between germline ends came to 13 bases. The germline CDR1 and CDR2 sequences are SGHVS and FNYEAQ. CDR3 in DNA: TGTGCCAGCCGGAGGGGGATAGACACTGAAGCTTTCTTT. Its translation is CASRRGIDTEAFF.

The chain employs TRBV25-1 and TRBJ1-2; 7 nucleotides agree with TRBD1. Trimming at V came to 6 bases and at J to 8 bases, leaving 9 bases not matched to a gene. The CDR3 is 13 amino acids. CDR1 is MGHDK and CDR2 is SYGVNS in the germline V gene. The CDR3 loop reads CASSAQGDGGYTF. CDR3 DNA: TGTGCCAGCAGCGCTCAGGGGGATGGAGGCTACACCTTC.

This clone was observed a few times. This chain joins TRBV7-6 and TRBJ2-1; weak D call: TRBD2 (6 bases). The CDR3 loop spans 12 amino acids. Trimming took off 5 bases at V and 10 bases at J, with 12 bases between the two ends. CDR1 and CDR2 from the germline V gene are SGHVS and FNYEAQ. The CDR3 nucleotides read TGTGCCAGCAGCGCAGAGGAGGGCGAGCAGTTCTTC. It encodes CASSAEEGEQFF. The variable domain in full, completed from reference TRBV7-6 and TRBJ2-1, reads GAGVSQSPRYKVTKRGQDVALRCDPISGHVSLYWYRQALGQGPEFLTYFNYEAQQDKSGLPNDRFSAERPEGSISTLTIQRTEQRDSAMYRCASSAEEGEQFFGPGTRLTVL.

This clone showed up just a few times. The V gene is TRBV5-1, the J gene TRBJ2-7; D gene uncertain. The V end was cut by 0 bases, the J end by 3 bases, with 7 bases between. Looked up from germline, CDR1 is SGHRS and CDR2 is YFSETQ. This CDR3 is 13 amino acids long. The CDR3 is CASSLEGIYEQYF. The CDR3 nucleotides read TGCGCCAGCAGCTTGGAAGGGATCTACGAGCAGTACTTC.

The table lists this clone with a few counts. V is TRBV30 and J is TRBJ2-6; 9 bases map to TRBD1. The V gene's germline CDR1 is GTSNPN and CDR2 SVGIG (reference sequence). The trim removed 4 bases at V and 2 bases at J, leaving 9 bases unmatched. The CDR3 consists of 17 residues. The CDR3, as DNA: TGTGCCTGGAACCGGGACAGGGAGCGACCTGGGGCCAACGTCCTGACTTTC. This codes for CAWNRDRERPGANVLTF.

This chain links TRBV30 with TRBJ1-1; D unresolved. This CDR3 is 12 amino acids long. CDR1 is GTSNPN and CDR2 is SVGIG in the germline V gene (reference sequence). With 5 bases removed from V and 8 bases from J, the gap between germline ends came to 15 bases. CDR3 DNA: TGTGCCTGGGGACGTAGCACGGTGGAAGCTTTCTTT. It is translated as CAWGRSTVEAFF.

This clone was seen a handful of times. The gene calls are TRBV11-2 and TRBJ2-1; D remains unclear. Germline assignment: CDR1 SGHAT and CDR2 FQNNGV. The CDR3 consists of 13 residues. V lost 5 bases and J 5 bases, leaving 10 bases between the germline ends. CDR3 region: CASSQGLNNEQFF. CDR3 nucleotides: TGTGCCAGCAGCCAAGGGCTGAACAATGAGCAGTTCTTC.

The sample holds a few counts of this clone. The CDR3 loop is CAISEGGSSGNTIYF. Written as DNA, the CDR3 is TGTGCCATCAGTGAGGGGGGATCATCTGGAAACACCATATATTTT. This rearrangement joins TRBV10-3 to TRBJ1-3; TRBD1 might be the D (5 bases). This CDR3 is 15 amino acids long. Deletions cut 2 bases from V and 1 base from J, with 9 bases between. CDR1 ENHRY and CDR2 SYGVKD come from the germline V gene.

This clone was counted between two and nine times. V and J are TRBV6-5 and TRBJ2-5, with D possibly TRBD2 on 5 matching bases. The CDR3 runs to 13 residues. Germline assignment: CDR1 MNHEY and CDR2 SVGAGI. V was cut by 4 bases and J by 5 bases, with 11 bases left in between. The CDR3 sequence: CASSWRALETQYF. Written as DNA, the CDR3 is TGTGCCAGCAGTTGGCGGGCGCTGGAGACCCAGTACTTC.

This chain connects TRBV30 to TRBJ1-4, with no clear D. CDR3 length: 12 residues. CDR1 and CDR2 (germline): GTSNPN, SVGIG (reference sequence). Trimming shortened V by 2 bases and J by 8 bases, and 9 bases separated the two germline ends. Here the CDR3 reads CAWSNRGEKLFF. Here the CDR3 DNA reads TGTGCCTGGAGTAATAGAGGAGAAAAACTGTTTTTT.

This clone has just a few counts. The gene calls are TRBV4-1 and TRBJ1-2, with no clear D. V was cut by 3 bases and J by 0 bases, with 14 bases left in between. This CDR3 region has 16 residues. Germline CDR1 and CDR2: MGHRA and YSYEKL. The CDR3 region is CASSQGPKRANYGYTF. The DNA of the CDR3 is TGCGCCAGCAGCCAGGGTCCAAAAAGAGCTAACTATGGCTACACCTTC.

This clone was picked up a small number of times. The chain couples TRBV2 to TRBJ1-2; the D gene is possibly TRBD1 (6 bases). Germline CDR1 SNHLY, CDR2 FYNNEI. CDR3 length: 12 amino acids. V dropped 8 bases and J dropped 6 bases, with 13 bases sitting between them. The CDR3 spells CASRQVEDGYTF. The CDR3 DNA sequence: TGTGCCAGCCGACAGGTTGAAGATGGCTACACCTTC.

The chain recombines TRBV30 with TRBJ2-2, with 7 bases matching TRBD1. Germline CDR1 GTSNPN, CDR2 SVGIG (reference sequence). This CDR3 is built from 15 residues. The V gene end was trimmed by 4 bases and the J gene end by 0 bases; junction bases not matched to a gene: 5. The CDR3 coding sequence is TGTGCCTGGACCACAGGGGCCGCGAACACCGGGGAGCTGTTTTTT. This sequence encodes CAWTTGAANTGELFF.

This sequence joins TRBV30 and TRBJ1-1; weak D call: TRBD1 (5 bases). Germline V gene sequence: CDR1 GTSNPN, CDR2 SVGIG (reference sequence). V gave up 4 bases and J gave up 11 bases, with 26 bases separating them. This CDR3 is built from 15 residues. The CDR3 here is CAWMGGIANPLDAFF. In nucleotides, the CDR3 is TGTGCCTGGATGGGGGGGATAGCCAACCCCCTTGACGCTTTCTTT. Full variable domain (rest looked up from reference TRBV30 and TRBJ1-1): SQTIHQWPATLVQPVGSPLSLECTVEGTSNPNLYWYRQAAGRGLQLLFYSVGIGQISSEVPQNLSASRPQDRQFILSSKKLLLSDSGFYLCAWMGGIANPLDAFFGQGTRLTVV.

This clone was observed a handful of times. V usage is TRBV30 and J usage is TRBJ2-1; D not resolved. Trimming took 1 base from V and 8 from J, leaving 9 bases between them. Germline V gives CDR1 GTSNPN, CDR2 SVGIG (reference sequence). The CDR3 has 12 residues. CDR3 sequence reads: CAWSGTADEQFF. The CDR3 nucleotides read TGTGCCTGGAGTGGGACGGCCGATGAGCAGTTCTTC.

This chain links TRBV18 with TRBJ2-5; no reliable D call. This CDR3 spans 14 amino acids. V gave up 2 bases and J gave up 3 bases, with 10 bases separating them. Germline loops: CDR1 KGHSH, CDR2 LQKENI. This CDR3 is CASSPRTSEETQYF. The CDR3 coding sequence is TGTGCCAGCTCACCAAGGACGTCCGAAGAGACCCAGTACTTC.

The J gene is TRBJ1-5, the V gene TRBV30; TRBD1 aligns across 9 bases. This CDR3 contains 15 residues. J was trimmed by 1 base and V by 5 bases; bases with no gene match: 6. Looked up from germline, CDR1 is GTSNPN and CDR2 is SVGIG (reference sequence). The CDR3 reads CAWGTQGASNQPQHF. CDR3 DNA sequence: TGTGCCTGGGGCACACAGGGGGCGAGCAATCAGCCCCAGCATTTT.

CDR3 nucleotide sequence: TGTGCCAGCGGAAGTGGTGGTTGGCAGCAAGAGACCCAGTACTTC. Protein product: CASGSGGWQQETQYF. J is TRBJ2-5 and V is TRBV28; D unresolved. In germline, CDR1 is MDHEN, CDR2 SYDVKM. V was cut by 8 bases and J by 2 bases, with 18 bases left in between. This CDR3 spans 15 amino acids.

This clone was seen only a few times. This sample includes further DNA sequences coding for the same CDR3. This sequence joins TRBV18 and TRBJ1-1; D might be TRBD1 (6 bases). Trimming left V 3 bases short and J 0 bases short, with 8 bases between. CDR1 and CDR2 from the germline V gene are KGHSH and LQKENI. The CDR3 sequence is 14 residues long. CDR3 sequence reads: CASSPTGMNTEAFF. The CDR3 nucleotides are TGTGCCAGCTCACCCACAGGGATGAACACTGAAGCTTTCTTT.

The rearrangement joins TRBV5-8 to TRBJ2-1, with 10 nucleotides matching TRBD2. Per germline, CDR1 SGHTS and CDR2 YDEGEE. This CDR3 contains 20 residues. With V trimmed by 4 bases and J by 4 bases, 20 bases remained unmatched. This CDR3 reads CASSPEYGLSGGPGYNEQFF. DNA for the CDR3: TGTGCCAGCAGCCCGGAGTATGGTCTTAGCGGGGGGCCGGGGTACAATGAGCAGTTCTTC.